This T cell receptor (beta chain) derives from a study of CD8 T cells in ankylosing spondylitis. Study-wide results and caveats: As for the disease-linked clones, they showed a CD8+ phenotype and occurred at relatively low frequencies in peripheral blood. Both synovial fluid and blood in reactive arthritis had previously been reported to carry some motif variants. Significant enrichment of disease-linked clones was reportedly seen in matched ankylosing spondylitis synovial fluid.

Germline CDR1 LGHNA, CDR2 YNFKEQ. V lost 0 bases, J lost 0 bases, and 11 bases lay in between. The CDR3 has 16 residues. This clonotype has at least ten counts. Its antigen is still unknown. Making the TCR beta libraries involved quantitative 5'-RACE with molecular barcodes. One entry per CDR3 protein results from TCRdb running MiXCR on the 5' RACE reads. This table has approximately 220,000 distinct CDR3 sequences, around 24% appearing once. The genes are TRBV4-2 and TRBJ1-2; D remains unclear. The TCR comes from a male donor with ankylosing spondylitis or in good health (not recorded which). Sequenced: blood, either unsorted or a sorted T cell fraction (not recorded which). CDR3 nucleotides: TGTGCCAGCAGCCAAGATGATGGCCAGTCTAACTATGGCTACACCTTC. Translation gives CASSQDDGQSNYGYTF.